These 19 T cell receptor beta chains were sequenced from one sample in a study of neurological immune-mediated disorders. TCRdb passed the 5' RACE reads through MiXCR, listing each CDR3 protein once. The sample includes about 82,000 distinct CDR3 sequences, around 2.6% of them seen just once. Specimen: PBMCs. These receptors originate from a woman aged 30 to 39 with multiple sclerosis.

This clonotype was observed many times. The rearrangement joins TRBV20-1 to TRBJ2-3; 7 bases line up with TRBD2. Germline assignment: CDR1 DFQATT and CDR2 SNEGSKA (reference sequence). The CDR3 totals 18 residues. V lost 0 bases and J lost 1; bases outside the gene matches: 13. The CDR3 region is CSARERWGRADGTDTQYF. CDR3 in DNA: TGCAGTGCTAGAGAAAGATGGGGGAGGGCCGATGGCACAGATACGCAGTATTTT.

This clonotype was detected ten times or more. V and J are TRBV4-2 and TRBJ1-6; D gene unclear. With 1 base removed from V and 7 bases from J, the gap between germline ends came to 8 bases. This CDR3 has 14 amino acids. Germline CDR1 is LGHNA and CDR2 is YNFKEQ. In DNA form, the CDR3 reads TGTGCCAGCAGCCAAGTTGTTGAGAATTCACCCCTCCACTTT. It is translated as CASSQVVENSPLHF.

This clonotype was seen at least ten times. CDR3 amino acids: CATGSGPGTGNGYTF. The CDR3 DNA sequence: TGTGCCACAGGGAGTGGTCCCGGGACAGGGAACGGCTACACCTTC. V usage is TRBV10-3 and J usage is TRBJ1-2, with TRBD1 identical over 9 bases. V was clipped by 10 bases and J by 8 bases; unmatched bases: 17. CDR1 is ENHRY, CDR2 SYGVKD, per germline. The CDR3 extends over 15 amino acids.

This clonotype was observed many times. This chain uses TRBV5-1 with TRBJ2-2; D gene ambiguous. Trimming pared 6 bases from V and 1 base from J, leaving 4 bases between. The V gene's germline CDR1 is SGHRS and CDR2 YFSETQ. The CDR3 is made up of 12 amino acids. CDR3 loop: CASNRNTGELFF. The CDR3 DNA is TGCGCCAGCAACCGGAACACCGGGGAGCTGTTTTTT. Filled out from reference TRBV5-1 and TRBJ2-2, the complete variable domain reads KAGVTQTPRYLIKTRGQQVTLSCSPISGHRSVSWYQQTPGQGLQFLFEYFSETQRNKGNFPGRFSGRQFSNSRSEMNVSTLELGDSALYLCASNRNTGELFFGEGSRLTVL.

This clonotype was observed at least ten times. The chain employs TRBV5-1 and TRBJ2-5; D is undetermined. Germline CDR1 reads SGHRS; CDR2 reads YFSETQ. V was cut by 0 bases and J by 1 base, with 7 bases left in between. The CDR3 has 14 amino acids. The CDR3 loop reads CASSLVPFQETQYF. The DNA of the CDR3 is TGCGCCAGCAGCTTGGTCCCCTTCCAAGAGACCCAGTACTTC.

The table lists this clonotype with many counts. As DNA, the CDR3 is TGCGCCAGCAGCCAAGACTTAGGGGATACGCAGTATTTT. It translates to CASSQDLGDTQYF. V is TRBV4-3 and J is TRBJ2-3; unclear D gene. This CDR3 is 13 amino acids long. Trimming shortened V by 0 bases and J by 6 bases, and 7 bases separated the two germline ends. The germline V gene encodes CDR1 LGHNA and CDR2 YSLEER.

The table lists this clonotype with many counts. The V and J genes are TRBV7-6 and TRBJ2-3; tentative D call: TRBD1 (6 bases). The germline CDR1 and CDR2 sequences are SGHVS and FNYEAQ. Trimming shortened V by 5 bases and J by 3 bases, and 9 bases separated the two germline ends. The CDR3 spans 13 residues. CDR3 coding DNA: TGTGCCAGCAGCCCCAGGGGAACAGATACGCAGTATTTT. Translation gives CASSPRGTDTQYF.

In its sample, this clonotype was seen many times. This chain joins TRBV20-1 and TRBJ1-1; 7 bases agree with TRBD1. This CDR3 is built from 13 residues. CDR1 and CDR2 from the germline V gene are DFQATT and SNEGSKA (reference sequence). Trimming at V came to 1 base and at J to 10 bases, leaving 9 bases not matched to a gene. The CDR3 DNA is TGCAGTGCTAGAGCATTACCCCGGGACAGAGCTTTCTTT. Translation gives CSARALPRDRAFF.

This clonotype was picked up many times. The V call is TRBV20-1, the J call TRBJ2-1; 7 nucleotides agree with TRBD2. V lost 6 bases and J lost 1; bases outside the gene matches: 3. This CDR3 has 13 residues. Looked up from germline, CDR1 is DFQATT and CDR2 is SNEGSKA (reference sequence). CDR3 loop: CSAELASYNEQFF. CDR3 nucleotides: TGCAGTGCGGAACTAGCGTCCTACAATGAGCAGTTCTTC.

This clonotype was observed at least ten times. This sequence joins TRBV28 and TRBJ2-1; 7 bases are shared with TRBD2. Germline-derived CDR1 and CDR2 are MDHEN and SYDVKM. Trimming took 4 bases from V and 7 from J; bases not matched to a gene: 10. The CDR3 is 15 amino acids. This CDR3 is CASSSSRLGGNEQFF. The CDR3 DNA reads TGTGCCAGCAGTTCATCGAGGTTGGGAGGGAATGAGCAGTTCTTC.

This clonotype was picked up many times. This chain uses TRBV11-2 with TRBJ2-1, with TRBD2 identical over 12 bases. With V trimmed by 0 bases and J by 7 bases, 1 base remained unmatched. This CDR3 is 15 amino acids long. CDR1 SGHAT and CDR2 FQNNGV come from the germline V gene. CDR3 region: CASSLEGLAGNEQFF. DNA for the CDR3: TGTGCCAGCAGCTTAGAGGGACTAGCGGGTAATGAGCAGTTCTTC. Together with reference TRBV11-2 and TRBJ2-1, the CDR3 gives the full variable domain: EAGVAQSPRYKIIEKRQSVAFWCNPISGHATLYWYQQILGQGPKLLIQFQNNGVVDDSQLPKDRFSAERLKGVDSTLKIQPAKLEDSAVYLCASSLEGLAGNEQFFGPGTRLTVL.

This clonotype occurred many times. The CDR3: CATSRDEGIADTQYF. The CDR3 DNA reads as TGTGCCACCAGCAGAGATGAAGGGATCGCAGATACGCAGTATTTT. V is TRBV15 and J is TRBJ2-3; D is unclear. The germline gives CDR1 LNHNV, CDR2 YYDKDF (reference sequence). The length of the CDR3 is 15 residues. Trimming cost V 0 bases and J 4 bases, with 11 bases left between them.

This clonotype was observed at least ten times. J is TRBJ2-1 and V is TRBV29-1; TRBD2 matches 8 bases. V gave up 0 bases and J gave up 4 bases; unmatched junction bases: 8. The germline gives CDR1 SQVTM, CDR2 ANQGSEA. This CDR3 is built from 16 residues. The CDR3: CSVEDLPGLGYNEQFF. For the CDR3, the DNA is TGCAGCGTTGAAGATCTTCCGGGACTAGGATACAATGAGCAGTTCTTC.

The table lists this clonotype with many counts. The J gene is TRBJ2-7, the V gene TRBV19; D ambiguous. This CDR3 is 14 amino acids long. Trimming shortened V by 5 bases and J by 2 bases, and 13 bases separated the two germline ends. The germline V gene encodes CDR1 LNHDA and CDR2 SQIVND (reference sequence). The CDR3 DNA reads TGTGCCAGTAGTCAAGACGACTTCACCTACGAGCAGTACTTC. Translation: CASSQDDFTYEQYF.

The table lists this clonotype with many counts. The chain uses TRBV7-9 and TRBJ1-3; a weak D match, TRBD1 (5 bases). This CDR3 has 18 residues. Germline V CDR1 and CDR2: SEHNR, FQNEAQ (reference sequence). V was pared by 3 bases and J by 0 bases, with 18 bases between. CDR3 coding DNA: TGTGCCAGCAGCTTTGTGGCAGCGCGAGGGGACTCTGGAAACACCATATATTTT. Translated: CASSFVAARGDSGNTIYF.

The table lists this clonotype with many counts. The chain joins TRBV20-1 to TRBJ2-5, with 9 nucleotides matching TRBD2. Germline V lookup: CDR1 DFQATT, CDR2 SNEGSKA (reference sequence). The CDR3 spans 11 residues. Unmatched junction bases numbered 2, after V lost 7 bases and J lost 5 bases. The chain's CDR3 is CSVAGVETQYF. DNA of the CDR3: TGCAGTGTAGCGGGAGTCGAGACCCAGTACTTC.

About this clonotype itself: Being one base from a much bigger clone, this may be a read error. Because the CDR3 is missing its conserved closing phenylalanine or tryptophan, this is likely a read error. The chain links TRBV5-5 to TRBJ1-1; D remains unclear. V was cut by 3 bases and J by 0 bases, with 9 bases left in between. In germline, CDR1 is SGHKS, CDR2 YYEKEE (reference sequence). This CDR3 comprises 14 residues. DNA of the CDR3: TGTGCCAGCAGCTCACGATGGATGAACACTGAAGCTTTCCTT. Encoded protein: CASSSRWMNTEAFL.

In this sample, this clonotype turned up many times. The gene calls are TRBV5-1 and TRBJ2-2; TRBD2 agrees at 8 bases. The ends lost 2 bases at V and 7 bases at J; junction bases unmatched: 7. CDR1 and CDR2 (germline): SGHRS, YFSETQ. This CDR3 has 15 residues. The CDR3: CASSFTSGPGGELFF. DNA for the CDR3: TGCGCCAGCAGCTTCACTAGCGGTCCGGGCGGGGAGCTGTTTTTT.

This clonotype occurred many times. The CDR3 here is CASSRDLNEKLFF. In nucleotides, the CDR3 is TGTGCCAGCAGCAGGGACCTTAATGAAAAACTGTTTTTT. The chain combines TRBV11-2 with TRBJ1-4; a weak D match, TRBD1 (5 bases). The CDR3 extends over 13 amino acids. The V gene's germline CDR1 is SGHAT and CDR2 FQNNGV. V was clipped by 5 bases and J by 4 bases, with 8 bases between them.